The rows below give T cell receptor beta chains drawn from one sample of a study of T cell responses to AZD1222 COVID-19 vaccine. Profiling relied on immunoSEQ multiplex PCR, and the TCRdb table lists in-frame clones only, not all of them. The data contain 150,000 to 200,000 clones, 92% of them singletons. The source material was peripheral blood, sampled 28 days after the second AZD1222 dose. The receptors were gathered from an adult who received the AZD1222 COVID-19 vaccine. Each CDR3 is given with its conserved first and last residue. Fields, in order: V gene, J gene, D gene, clone size, CDR3 protein, CDR3 DNA. The D gene is left open where the match is weak. A row's size may be missing; if present it is once, few, many or a size class.

TRBV6-5	TRBJ2-3	-	once	CASSFPPDTQYF	TGTGCCAGCTCCTTCCCCCCAGATACGCAGTATTTT
TRBV7-8	TRBJ2-2	TRBD2	few	CASSLLAGGRSGELFF	TGTGCCAGCAGCTTACTAGCGGGGGGGCGTTCAGGGGAGCTGTTTTTT
TRBV2	TRBJ1-1	-	-	CASSQQGNTEAFF	TGTGCCAGCAGCCAACAGGGGAACACTGAAGCTTTCTTT
TRBV7-3	TRBJ1-1	-	few	CASSLTGNTEAFF	TGTGCCAGCAGCTTAACAGGGAACACTGAAGCTTTCTTT
TRBV4-2	TRBJ1-2	-	-	CASSQDGDYGYTF	TGTGCCAGCAGCCAAGATGGGGACTATGGCTACACCTTC
TRBV4-1	TRBJ1-5	TRBD1	-	CASSQEIGGDLQPQHF	TGCGCCAGCAGCCAAGAGATAGGGGGCGATCTTCAGCCCCAGCATTTT
TRBV29-1	TRBJ1-2	TRBD1	-	CSVERDRRGDGYTF	TGCAGCGTTGAAAGGGACAGGAGGGGCGATGGCTACACCTTC
TRBV5-5	TRBJ1-2	TRBD1	-	CASSPRDRGPNYGYTF	TGTGCCAGCAGCCCCAGGGACAGGGGGCCTAACTATGGCTACACCTTC
TRBV19	TRBJ1-4	-	-	CASSDGGAGPNNEKLFF	TGTGCCAGTAGCGACGGGGGAGCAGGCCCTAATAATGAAAAACTGTTTTTT
TRBV10-3	TRBJ1-1	-	-	CAISEFGYLNTEAFF	TGTGCCATCAGTGAGTTTGGATACTTGAACACTGAAGCTTTCTTT
TRBV5-1	TRBJ2-3	-	once	CASSFSDDTQYF	TGCGCCAGCAGCTTTAGTGACGATACGCAGTATTTT
TRBV5-1	TRBJ1-4	-	-	CASSATATNEKLFF	TGCGCCAGCAGCGCGACAGCAACTAATGAAAAACTGTTTTTT
TRBV6-5	TRBJ1-2	-	-	CASSYWQGSGGYTF	TGTGCCAGCAGTTACTGGCAGGGATCGGGGGGCTACACCTTC
TRBV3-1/TRBV3-2	TRBJ1-2	TRBD1	once	CASSLPPGRGHGYTF	TGTGCCAGCAGCCTCCCACCGGGGAGGGGGCATGGCTACACCTTC
TRBV15	TRBJ1-2	-	-	CATSRVRGQRVTF	TGTGCCACCAGCAGAGTGCGGGGACAACGGGTGACCTTC
TRBV19	TRBJ1-2	TRBD1	-	CASSIWRGQGRNGYTF	TGTGCCAGTAGTATATGGCGAGGACAGGGGAGAAATGGCTACACCTTC
TRBV5-1	TRBJ1-2	-	-	CASSLGRYGYTF	TGCGCCAGCAGCTTGGGCCGCTATGGCTACACCTTC
TRBV5-1	TRBJ2-3	TRBD2	-	CASSSGLAGTNTDTQYF	TGCGCCAGCAGCTCGGGACTAGCGGGGACGAACACAGATACGCAGTATTTT
TRBV5-1	TRBJ1-1	-	-	CASSLDPGGSNTEAFF	TGCGCCAGCAGCTTGGACCCTGGCGGATCGAACACTGAAGCTTTCTTT
TRBV2	TRBJ2-7	TRBD1	-	CASSGQGARYEQYF	TGTGCCAGCTCGGGACAGGGGGCTAGGTACGAGCAGTACTTC
TRBV27	TRBJ1-2	-	once	CASSRNTLGRMNYGYTF	TGTGCCAGCAGTCGAAATACGCTAGGACGGATGAACTATGGCTACACCTTC
TRBV7-9	TRBJ2-7	-	-	CASSLGLGYEQYF	TGTGCCAGCAGCTTAGGTTTAGGCTACGAGCAGTACTTC
TRBV10-3	TRBJ1-2	-	-	CAISEGPRRPYGYTF	TGTGCCATCAGTGAGGGTCCTCGCCGTCCCTATGGCTACACCTTC
TRBV6-4	TRBJ1-1	-	-	CASSDSGEDGTEAFF	TGTGCCAGCAGTGACTCGGGAGAGGACGGCACTGAAGCTTTCTTT
TRBV3-1/TRBV3-2	TRBJ1-1	-	once	CASSQTGLGTEAFF	TGTGCCAGCAGCCAAACGGGGTTGGGCACTGAAGCTTTCTTT
TRBV29-1	TRBJ1-3	-	-	CSVEAGAGNTIYF	TGCAGCGTTGAGGCGGGAGCTGGAAACACCATATATTTT
TRBV27	TRBJ1-5	-	-	CASSLSGAINQPQHF	TGTGCCAGCAGTTTATCAGGGGCCATTAATCAGCCCCAGCATTTT
TRBV9	TRBJ1-1	-	-	CASSRTPNTEAFF	TGTGCCAGCAGTCGGACCCCGAACACTGAAGCTTTCTTT
TRBV7-3	TRBJ2-2	-	-	CASSLMAGHGGELFF	TGTGCCAGCAGCTTAATGGCAGGGCATGGCGGGGAGCTGTTTTTT
TRBV6-2/TRBV6-3	TRBJ1-5	-	-	CASSFRELGNQPQHF	TGTGCCAGCAGTTTTCGGGAACTAGGGAATCAGCCCCAGCATTTT
TRBV3-1/TRBV3-2	TRBJ1-2	-	-	CASSQDARDYGYTF	TGTGCCAGCAGCCAAGATGCCAGGGACTATGGCTACACCTTC
TRBV27	TRBJ2-4	TRBD1	-	CASSRRGSENIQYF	TGTGCCAGCAGTCGCAGGGGGAGCGAAAACATTCAGTACTTC
TRBV6-2/TRBV6-3	TRBJ1-5	-	-	CASSTRGGAQPQHF	TGTGCCAGCAGTACCCGGGGGGGAGCGCAGCCCCAGCATTTT
TRBV4-1	TRBJ1-2	-	-	CASSQEVGGYSHGYTF	TGCGCCAGCAGCCAAGAGGTCGGAGGGTATAGCCATGGCTACACCTTC
TRBV5-1	TRBJ2-2	-	-	CASDQGNANTGELFF	TGCGCCAGCGATCAGGGTAACGCGAACACCGGGGAGCTGTTTTTT
TRBV27	TRBJ2-2	TRBD1	-	CASSLPGTGGNTGELFF	TGTGCCAGCAGTTTACCCGGGACAGGGGGCAACACCGGGGAGCTGTTTTTT
TRBV5-4	TRBJ1-2	-	-	CASSFGPPYGYTF	TGTGCCAGCAGCTTCGGTCCGCCGTATGGCTACACCTTC
TRBV20-1	TRBJ1-1	-	-	CSASPEMNTEAFF	TGCAGTGCTAGTCCAGAGATGAACACTGAAGCTTTCTTT
TRBV5-6	TRBJ1-2	-	-	CASSLDGDDGYTF	TGTGCCAGCAGCTTGGACGGGGATGATGGCTACACCTTC
TRBV18	TRBJ2-3	-	-	CASSETLLGSDTQYF	TGTGCCAGCTCAGAGACCCTTCTTGGGTCAGATACGCAGTATTTT
TRBV9	TRBJ1-4	-	-	CASSLDGGGSGKLFF	TGTGCCAGCAGCTTGGACGGAGGAGGTTCGGGGAAACTGTTTTTT
TRBV2	TRBJ1-4	-	-	CASSGRSNEKLFF	TGTGCCAGCAGTGGACGTTCTAATGAAAAACTGTTTTTT
TRBV2	TRBJ1-4	-	-	CASSAGQGNEKLFF	TGTGCCAGCAGTGCGGGCCAGGGGAATGAAAAACTGTTTTTT
TRBV7-2	TRBJ1-4	TRBD1	-	CASSPRQGKTEKLFF	TGTGCCAGCAGCCCTCGACAGGGGAAGACGGAAAAACTGTTTTTT
TRBV14	TRBJ1-6	-	-	CASSQLDRFYSPLHF	TGTGCCAGCAGCCAACTTGACAGGTTTTATTCACCCCTCCACTTT
TRBV7-9	TRBJ1-2	-	-	CASSPIRSPNYGYTF	TGTGCCAGCAGCCCGATCAGAAGTCCTAACTATGGCTACACCTTC
TRBV29-1	TRBJ1-1	-	-	CSSTVNTEAFF	TGCAGTTCCACGGTGAACACTGAAGCTTTCTTT
TRBV28	TRBJ1-1	-	once	CASAPGNLENTEAFF	TGTGCCAGCGCTCCCGGTAATTTAGAGAACACTGAAGCTTTCTTT
TRBV2	TRBJ2-7	TRBD1	-	CASSVIGTGGSYEQYF	TGTGCCAGCAGTGTAATAGGGACAGGGGGCTCCTACGAGCAGTACTTC
TRBV5-4	TRBJ2-5	-	-	CASSPGRIQETQYF	TGTGCCAGCAGCCCGGGACGGATCCAAGAGACCCAGTACTTC
TRBV6-5	TRBJ1-3	TRBD1	-	CASRSGGVAGNTIYF	TGTGCCAGCAGGTCAGGGGGGGTGGCTGGAAACACCATATATTTT
TRBV15	TRBJ2-7	TRBD2	-	CATSRERSAAGVYEQYF	TGTGCCACCAGCAGAGAAAGATCGGCAGCGGGGGTCTACGAGCAGTACTTC
TRBV5-1	TRBJ2-5	TRBD1	-	CASSRTGGETQYF	TGCGCCAGCAGCCGGACAGGGGGGGAGACCCAGTACTTC
TRBV6-5	TRBJ1-1	-	-	CSARGQSLTEAFF	TGTTCCGCCAGAGGGCAGAGCTTAACTGAAGCTTTCTTT
TRBV19	TRBJ2-1	-	-	CASSIDPPIGYGNEQFF	TGTGCCAGTAGTATAGACCCACCAATCGGGTATGGCAATGAGCAGTTCTTC
TRBV19	TRBJ1-2	TRBD1	-	CASSDPGQGRHGYTF	TGTGCCAGTAGTGACCCTGGACAGGGAAGGCATGGCTACACCTTC
TRBV11-2	TRBJ1-2	TRBD1	once	CASSLAGQGVGGYTF	TGTGCCAGCAGCTTAGCAGGACAGGGGGTGGGCGGCTACACCTTC